This T cell receptor (beta chain) was captured in a study of blood T cells in healthy people across ages. Findings of the study overall: Using unsorted PBMCs precluded a conclusive naive versus antigen-experienced comparison.

Together with a sample-barcoded 5' primer, a J-beta primer mix was included in a second PCR lasting 7 to 11 cycles. TCRdb passed the 5' RACE reads through MiXCR, listing each CDR3 protein once. The repertoire holds some 790,000 distinct CDR3 sequences, with around 26% as singletons. In germline, CDR1 is SGDLS, CDR2 YYNGEE. There are 13 residues in the CDR3. The junction had 11 bases not matched to a gene; V was cut back by 7 bases and J by 8 bases. Regarding this clonotype: Its antigen is not identified. A much larger clone lies a single base off, so this may be a read error.

J is TRBJ1-2 and V is TRBV9, with TRBD1 identical over 7 bases. The TCR comes from a woman of 80 years or more in good health. Sample: blood. In nucleotides, the CDR3 is TGTGCCAGCGGTTACCGGACAGGAGGAGGCTACACCTTC. Translation: CASGYRTGGGYTF.